Sequencing of this TCR beta chain was carried out in a study of PD-1 blockade in classical Hodgkin lymphoma. Study as a whole: Nivolumab was given intravenously to patients at 3 mg/kg every 2 weeks. Overall study results and limits: Underlying causes for the observed repertoire differences were not defined, possibly disease activity or prior therapy. Baseline diversity was lower in partial responders and progressors than complete responders. Relative to healthy donors, newly diagnosed patients reportedly had lower baseline TCR diversity, which was reported as lower still in relapsed/refractory patients.

With no exception, relapse followed autologous stem cell transplantation in all patients, and brentuximab vedotin exposure varied. Data came from immunoSEQ multiplex PCR; TCRdb stores just in-frame clones and leaves some out. The sample includes 80,000 to 100,000 clones, over 85% of them seen just once. The CDR3 covers 15 residues. The V segment lost 9 bases and the J segment 0 bases; nucleotides outside the gene matches: 8. CDR1 is MNHNY and CDR2 is SVGAGI in the germline V gene (reference sequence). A note on this clone: No antigen is known for it.

The V call is TRBV6-6, the J call TRBJ1-3; TRBD1 agrees at 7 bases. Sequenced material: peripheral blood mononuclear cells (PBMCs), taken at baseline. The sequence was obtained from a human donor with classical Hodgkin lymphoma. In DNA, the CDR3 is TGTGCCAGTGAGGGACAGCAAAGCTCTGGAAACACCATATATTTT. Translation: CASEGQQSSGNTIYF.